This T cell receptor beta chain was sequenced in a study of blood T cell repertoires in COVID-19. Germline-derived CDR1 and CDR2 are MDHEN and SYDVKM. The CDR3 is made up of 11 amino acids. V lost 6 bases to trimming and J lost 4 bases, with 4 bases between them. The Seattle patients, enrolled during active infection, were followed longitudinally. Authors' analysis steps: Amplification from reference gene primers served as the basis for estimated nucleated cell counts. Using immunoSEQ multiplex PCR, the repertoire was profiled, and TCRdb retains in-frame clones only, with some absent. For V, J and clone size, that table is used; D and trimming come from the DNA. The sample records under 55,000 clones, 80% to 90% being singletons.

V and J are TRBV28 and TRBJ2-1; D unclear. The specimen sequenced was peripheral blood. The receptor was isolated from a woman older than 75 with COVID-19, enrolled during active disease. CDR3 in amino acids: CASRAYNEQFF. The CDR3 nucleotides are TGTGCCAGCAGGGCTTACAATGAGCAGTTCTTC. The variable domain in full, with the rest retrieved from reference TRBV28 and TRBJ2-1, is DVKVTQSSRYLVKRTGEKVFLECVQDMDHENMFWYRQDPGLGLRLIYFSYDVKMKEKGDIPEGYSVSREKKERFSLILESASTNQTSMYLCASRAYNEQFFGPGTRLTVL.